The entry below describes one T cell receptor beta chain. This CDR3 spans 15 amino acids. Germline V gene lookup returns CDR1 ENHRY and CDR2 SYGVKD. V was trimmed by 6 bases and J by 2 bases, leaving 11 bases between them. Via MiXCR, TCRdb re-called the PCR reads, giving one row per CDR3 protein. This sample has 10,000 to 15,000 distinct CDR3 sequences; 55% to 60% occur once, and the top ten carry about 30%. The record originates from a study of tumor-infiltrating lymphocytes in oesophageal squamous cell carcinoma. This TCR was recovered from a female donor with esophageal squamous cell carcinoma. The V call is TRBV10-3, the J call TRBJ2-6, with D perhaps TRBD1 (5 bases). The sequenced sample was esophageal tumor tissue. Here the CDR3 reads CAIRPQVAGANVLTF. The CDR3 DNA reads TGTGCCATCAGGCCACAGGTTGCTGGGGCCAACGTCCTGACTTTC.